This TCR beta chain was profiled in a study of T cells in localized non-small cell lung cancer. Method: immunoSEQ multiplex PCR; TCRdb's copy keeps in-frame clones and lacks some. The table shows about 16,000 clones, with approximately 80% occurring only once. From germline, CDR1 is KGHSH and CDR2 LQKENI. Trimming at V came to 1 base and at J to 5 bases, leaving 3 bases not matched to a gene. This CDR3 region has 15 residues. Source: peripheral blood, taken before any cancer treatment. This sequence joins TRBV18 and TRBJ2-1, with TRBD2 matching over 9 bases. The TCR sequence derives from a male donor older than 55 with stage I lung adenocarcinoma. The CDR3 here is CASSPLAGANNEQFF. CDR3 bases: TGTGCCAGCTCACCACTAGCGGGGGCCAACAATGAGCAGTTCTTC.